This TCR beta chain comes out of a study of cytomegalovirus exposure and HLA in healthy donors. Study summary: Approximately 81% of approximately 400 genotyped donors fell in the Caucasian-associated ancestry cluster.

13 Jbeta primers and 60 Vbeta primers were used for the PCR. Only in-frame clones appear in the TCRdb table, and some are missing; sequencing was by immunoSEQ multiplex PCR. The data contain about 120,000 clones, roughly 80% of them singletons. In the case of this clone: Its antigen remains unknown.

Study conclusions and caveats: In an earlier analysis, in some 540 donors, most V segments appeared productive either ~87% or ~30% of the time. Researchers catalogued 164 TCR beta chains as cytomegalovirus-associated.

The source material was PBMCs. The TCR comes from a woman between 45 and 60 years old in good health and CMV-seronegative.

The CDR3 coding sequence is TGCAGTGCTAGCCGAGCATACGAGCAGTACTTC. This encodes CSASRAYEQYF. V usage is TRBV20-1 and J usage is TRBJ2-7; D remains ambiguous. Germline CDR1 and CDR2: DFQATT and SNEGSKA (reference sequence). Deletions cut 3 bases from V and 4 bases from J, with 7 bases between. There are 11 residues in the CDR3.